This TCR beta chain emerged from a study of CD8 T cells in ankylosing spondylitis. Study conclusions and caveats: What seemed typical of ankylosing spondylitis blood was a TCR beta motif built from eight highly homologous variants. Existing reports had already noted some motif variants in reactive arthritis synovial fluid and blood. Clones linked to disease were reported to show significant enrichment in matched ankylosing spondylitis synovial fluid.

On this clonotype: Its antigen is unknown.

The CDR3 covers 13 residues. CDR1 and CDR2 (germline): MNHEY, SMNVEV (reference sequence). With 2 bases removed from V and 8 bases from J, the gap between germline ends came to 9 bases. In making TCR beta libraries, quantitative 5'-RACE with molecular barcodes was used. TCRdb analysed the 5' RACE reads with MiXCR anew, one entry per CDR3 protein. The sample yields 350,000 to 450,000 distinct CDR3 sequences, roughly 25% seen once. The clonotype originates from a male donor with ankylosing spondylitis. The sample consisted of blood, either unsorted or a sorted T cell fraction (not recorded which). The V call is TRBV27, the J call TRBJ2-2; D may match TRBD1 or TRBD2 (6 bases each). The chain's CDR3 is CASSLGGLGELFF. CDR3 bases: TGTGCCAGCAGTTTAGGGGGGCTTGGGGAGCTGTTTTTT.